What follows is one T cell receptor beta chain and its context. The antigen remains unidentified. The sample comes from a study of human T cells and chemical hapten exposure. Overall study results and limits: Sensitizing to DPC left TCRs with a frequency above 1 in 1000 unaltered.

The time point: patch test 1, 2 weeks after DPC sensitization. Described treatment: therapeutic diphenylcyclopropenone sensitization with weekly scalp DPC. MiXCR was run by TCRdb on the RACE reads, yielding one entry per CDR3 protein. The repertoire holds around 69,000 distinct CDR3 sequences, with 9.8% as singletons. This CDR3 is built from 15 residues. V shed 2 bases, J shed 0 bases, and the junction held 2 bases outside the gene matches. The V gene's germline CDR1 is SGHAT and CDR2 FQNNGV. This sequence originates from a woman aged 35 to 49 with alopecia areata. Some clones in this sample may be carry-over from other donors' samples. This chain connects TRBV11-2 to TRBJ1-1; 8 bases map to TRBD1. The sample here was whole blood, taken in connection with sensitization to the hapten diphenylcyclopropenone (DPC). CDR3 loop: CASSLQGAMNTEAFF. In DNA, the CDR3 is TGTGCCAGCAGCTTACAGGGGGCGATGAACACTGAAGCTTTCTTT.